This TCR beta chain was observed in a study of T cells after yellow fever vaccination (dated by TCRdb to the late 2010s). Context from the whole study: The SMART-Seq v4 Ultra Low Input RNA kit was used to prepare libraries from fractions with low cell numbers. Bulk TCR alpha and beta repertoires were sequenced longitudinally to track T-cell clones before and after primary and booster YFV17D yellow fever vaccination. The cohort comprised two healthy male donors, one aged 18 to 30 and one aged 30 to 40 years. Blood was drawn at multiple timepoints before and after primary and secondary immunization, with bulk PBMC replicates and cell subsets isolated.

The germline V gene encodes CDR1 LGHDT and CDR2 YNNKEL (reference sequence). The CDR3 sequence holds 13 residues, the cysteine and phenylalanine included. Only CDR3 DNA remains: 39 bases, in frame from the first base. The germline ends are 9 bases apart after V is trimmed by 4 bases and J by 2 bases. Results and caveats for the whole study, not just this receptor: Most clones expanded after primary vaccination (96% of CD4 and around 89% of CD8) were re-detected after the booster, suggesting that broad memory maintenance occurred. The study included only two donors, which limits how far the findings can be generalized. Computational filtering was needed because FACS-sorted repertoires could contain abundant contaminating clonotypes from the bulk population. A small fraction of clonotypes appeared in both the CD4 and CD8 compartments, likely as a result of convergent recombination. Compared with the primary T-cell response, the secondary T-cell response was faster but weaker, reaching its peak on day 5 rather than on day 15.

According to the study, the label for this sample's treatment or condition signals: live attenuated yellow fever vaccine strain. PBMCs were isolated from peripheral blood using a standard Ficoll-Paque protocol. Dynabeads CD4 and CD8 positive selection kits were used to isolate the CD4 and CD8 T-cell fractions. TriZol was used to extract RNA from bulk PBMCs, CD4 and CD8 fractions, and dextramer-positive and dextramer-negative fractions. Data came from an Illumina NovaSeq 6000. TCR cDNA was synthesized by 5'RACE template switching, which introduced a universal primer site and unique molecular identifiers. Priming of cDNA synthesis was performed from both the TCR alpha and TCR beta constant segments. Library amplification used two PCR steps, and the second PCR step added sample barcodes and sequencing adapters. Libraries were sequenced on Illumina HiSeq 2500 (2x100 bp) or NovaSeq (2x150 bp). The authors' pipeline ran thus. Demultiplexing of reads and collapsing into UMI consensus sequences were performed with MIGEC, and V(D)J alignment was carried out with MiXCR. Clonotypes responding to the vaccine were identified with edgeR on replicate PBMC samples, with the criteria of FDR below 0.01 and a log2 fold change above 5 up to day 15. CD4 or CD8 identity was assigned to each bulk clonotype according to whether the clonotype was present at higher abundance in the sequenced CD4 repertoire or the sequenced CD8 repertoire. Using fastp trimming at Q25 and MiXCR clonotype assembly, TCRdb reanalyzed the public sequencing data and kept in-frame beta chains. When rows share a CDR3 protein, they turn into one entry using the most common DNA and genes. For this entry, the V and J calls and clone size follow TCRdb and not the study's own pipeline. Within this sample are 100,000 to 150,000 distinct CDR3 sequences, with roughly 8.2% of them counted one time only. 40% of the sample is taken by the ten largest.

This clonotype was found a few times. Its binding antigen is unknown. No much larger clone is present one base from it, and per-base qualities are unavailable. The chain links TRBV3-1 with TRBJ2-7; the D gene is perhaps TRBD2, from 6 matching bases. Material: CD8+ T cells sorted from PBMCs, obtained on the day of the yellow fever booster vaccination. The TCR was taken from a man younger than 35 who received the YFV17D yellow fever vaccine. The DNA is as follows: TGTGCCAGCAGCCCCGGGGGAGCCTACGAGCAGTACTTC. This yields the protein CASSPGGAYEQYF.